The entry below gives a single T cell receptor beta chain sequence along with its context. This sample is drawn from a study of CD8 T cells in Susac syndrome. The CDR3 extends over 13 amino acids. Germline assignment: CDR1 MDHEN and CDR2 SYDVKM. V gave up 6 bases and J gave up 10 bases, with 15 bases separating them. RNA in amounts of about 0.5 to 1 ug was reverse transcribed with random hexamers. Using its own MiXCR run on the immunoSEQ multiplex PCR reads, TCRdb lists one record per CDR3 protein. The sample gives 180,000 or so distinct CDR3 sequences, about 94% of which show up once; more than 0.12% is in the top ten.

The TCR sequence derives from a human donor in good health. The J gene is TRBJ1-4, the V gene TRBV28; tentatively, D is TRBD1 (5 bases). Sequencing was performed on CD4+ T cells from PBMCs. The CDR3 nucleotides are TGTGCCAGCAGCTTTGGGGGTCCTGGAAAACTGTTTTTT. As protein: CASSFGGPGKLFF.